The 28 T cell receptor beta chains reported below all come from one sample, sequenced in a study of blood T cell repertoires in COVID-19. Assay used: immunoSEQ multiplex PCR; TCRdb lists only in-frame clones, some missing. This sample carries 250,000 to 300,000 clones, 82% of them seen once, and the ten largest clones take roughly 3%. The sample comprised peripheral blood. These receptor sequences come from a young woman with acute or convalescent COVID-19.

The chain uses TRBV5-6 and TRBJ1-1; a weak D match, TRBD1 (6 bases). Per germline, CDR1 SGHDT and CDR2 YYEEEE. This CDR3 has 15 amino acids. V lost 4 bases, J lost 5 bases, and 18 bases lay in between. The CDR3 nucleotides read TGTGCCAGCAGCAAGCTAGCATACAGGGAAACTGAAGCTTTCTTT. Translated: CASSKLAYRETEAFF.

The chain combines TRBV27 with TRBJ2-5, with 11 nucleotides matching TRBD2. J lost 3 bases, V lost 7 bases, and 10 bases had no gene match. CDR1 MNHEY and CDR2 SMNVEV come from the germline V gene (reference sequence). There are 16 residues in the CDR3. The CDR3 nucleotides read TGTGCCAGCAACCCAACCGGGACTAGCGGAAAAGAGACCCAGTACTTC. Amino acid sequence: CASNPTGTSGKETQYF.

The V call is TRBV27, the J call TRBJ2-5; TRBD2 matches at 10 bases. CDR3 length: 16 amino acids. The V and J ends lost 3 bases and 4 bases, in that order; junction bases with no gene match: 8. Germline CDR1 and CDR2: MNHEY and SMNVEV (reference sequence). In DNA form, the CDR3 reads TGTGCCAGCAGTTTTATAAGCGGGAGGGCCGGAGAGACCCAGTACTTC. Translating gives CASSFISGRAGETQYF.

The CDR3 DNA reads TGTGCCAGCACCTCCGAGGCTTTCTTT. Its translation is CASTSEAFF. V usage is TRBV12-3 or TRBV12-4 and J usage is TRBJ1-1, with unresolved D. This CDR3 region has 9 residues. Trimming took off 7 bases at V and 11 bases at J, with 8 bases between the two ends.

The rearrangement links TRBV7-9 to TRBJ2-7; TRBD1 is a possible D gene (6 bases). Trimming removed 5 bases at V and 4 bases at J, with 12 bases between. The CDR3 is 13 residues long. Per germline, CDR1 SEHNR and CDR2 FQNEAQ (reference sequence). CDR3 sequence reads: CASSHVTGYEQYF. CDR3 nucleotide sequence: TGTGCCAGCAGCCACGTCACAGGGTACGAGCAGTACTTC.

This sequence joins TRBV12-3 or TRBV12-4 and TRBJ1-2; 9 bases align to TRBD1. This CDR3 contains 12 residues. The ends lost 6 bases at V and 7 bases at J; junction bases unmatched: 3. The DNA of the CDR3 is TGTGCCAGCAGCAGGACAGGGGTTGGCTACACCTTC. This translates into CASSRTGVGYTF.

The V gene is TRBV14, the J gene TRBJ2-2; D perhaps matches TRBD2 (5 bases). Trimming shortened V by 4 bases and J by 6 bases, and 12 bases separated the two germline ends. CDR1 is SGHDN, CDR2 FVKESK, per germline. The CDR3 runs to 14 residues. CDR3 residues: CASSPRVQSGELFF. The CDR3 DNA reads as TGTGCCAGCAGCCCGCGGGTTCAGTCCGGGGAGCTGTTTTTT.

This clone has only one observation. The V call is TRBV6-2 or TRBV6-3, the J call TRBJ2-3; D is undetermined. Trimming cost V 6 bases and J 2 bases, with 15 bases left between them. CDR3 length: 15 amino acids. In germline, CDR1 is MNHEY, CDR2 SVGEGT. CDR3 in DNA: TGTGCCAGCAGCCCCTTTGGGCAGCACACAGATACGCAGTATTTT. It translates to CASSPFGQHTDTQYF.

This clone was counted a few times. The chain recombines TRBV7-2 with TRBJ1-2, with D perhaps TRBD1 (5 bases). From germline, CDR1 is SGHTA and CDR2 FQGNSA. This CDR3 region has 13 residues. Trimming removed 8 bases at V and 5 bases at J, with 15 bases between. CDR3: CASETGTAYGYTF. The CDR3, as DNA: TGTGCCAGCGAGACCGGGACTGCGTATGGCTACACCTTC.

This chain connects TRBV7-2 to TRBJ2-3; no clear D gene. The CDR3 covers 14 residues. CDR1 SGHTA and CDR2 FQGNSA come from the germline V gene. Trimming took 1 base from V and 2 from J, leaving 7 bases between them. The CDR3 here is CASSLGLHTDTQYF. In DNA, the CDR3 is TGTGCCAGCAGCTTAGGGCTCCACACAGATACGCAGTATTTT.

V gene TRBV4-3 combines with J gene TRBJ2-3, with 13 bases lining up with TRBD2. Germline V gives CDR1 LGHNA, CDR2 YSLEER. The CDR3 has 17 residues. V was clipped by 5 bases and J by 6 bases; unmatched bases: 11. This CDR3 reads CASSSRSGLAGLDTQYF. The CDR3, as DNA: TGCGCCAGCAGCTCGCGCTCGGGACTAGCGGGACTGGATACGCAGTATTTT.

The chain uses TRBV4-2 and TRBJ1-1; D is uncertain. Germline CDR1 LGHNA, CDR2 YNFKEQ. The ends were cut back, 3 bases at V and 2 bases at J, with 7 bases in the middle. This CDR3 region has 13 residues. CDR3 residues: CASSHNSNTEAFF. The CDR3 nucleotides are TGTGCCAGCAGCCATAACAGTAACACTGAAGCTTTCTTT.

Many counts were recorded for this clone. The chain combines TRBV6-2 or TRBV6-3 with TRBJ1-2; TRBD1 agrees at 9 bases. The CDR3 extends over 16 amino acids. Unmatched junction bases numbered 11, after V lost 5 bases and J lost 4 bases. In germline, CDR1 is MNHEY, CDR2 SVGEGT. CDR3 nucleotide sequence: TGTGCCAGCAGTGACGGGCCAACAGGGGGCCTCTATGGCTACACCTTC. Encoded protein: CASSDGPTGGLYGYTF.

This chain connects TRBV4-3 to TRBJ2-1; 7 positions match TRBD1. From germline, CDR1 is LGHNA and CDR2 YSLEER. The CDR3 contains 16 residues. J gave up 6 bases and V 4 bases, and 12 bases lay outside the gene matches. CDR3 DNA sequence: TGCGCCAGCAGCCTCGAACAGGGGCCGCCGTCCAATGAGCAGTTCTTC. It translates to CASSLEQGPPSNEQFF.

A note on this clone: Compared with germline, one end of the junction differs, possibly owing to a read error. V gene TRBV15 combines with J gene TRBJ1-5; the D is unclear. Germline lookup yields CDR1 LNHNV and CDR2 YYDKDF (reference sequence). The CDR3 is made up of 16 amino acids. CDR3 amino acids: CATSRDVMEGNQPQHF. CDR3 coding DNA: TGTGCCACCAGCAGAGATGTTATGGAGGGCAACCAGCCCCAGCATTTT.

This sequence joins TRBV5-4 and TRBJ1-2; D remains unclear. Germline assignment: CDR1 SGHNT and CDR2 YYREEE (reference sequence). This CDR3 spans 13 amino acids. Trimming removed 4 bases at V and 5 bases at J, with 12 bases between. Here the CDR3 reads CASSREAGYGYTF. CDR3 nucleotides: TGTGCCAGCAGCCGCGAAGCGGGTTATGGCTACACCTTC.

CDR3 region: CASSAVGVTNEKLFF. CDR3 nucleotide sequence: TGTGCCAGCAGCGCCGTCGGGGTAACTAATGAAAAACTGTTTTTT. The chain is built from TRBV7-6 and TRBJ1-4; D not resolved. Germline V gene data show CDR1 as SGHVS and CDR2 as FNYEAQ. Trimming shortened V by 5 bases and J by 1 base, and 11 bases separated the two germline ends. The CDR3 contains 15 residues.

This clone was detected only once. V gene TRBV5-8 combines with J gene TRBJ2-3; no clear D. The CDR3 has 15 residues. The V gene lost 0 bases and the J gene lost 2 bases, with 10 bases spanning the gap. CDR1 and CDR2 from the germline V gene are SGHTS and YDEGEE. DNA for the CDR3: TGTGCCAGCAGCTTGGTATCTACCACCACAGATACGCAGTATTTT. Protein: CASSLVSTTTDTQYF. The full variable domain, in which reference TRBV5-8 and TRBJ2-3 provide the parts outside the CDR3, is EAGVTQSPTHLIKTRGQQATLRCSPISGHTSVYWYQQALGLGLQFLLWYDEGEERNRGNFPPRFSGRQFPNYSSELNVNALELEDSALYLCASSLVSTTTDTQYFGPGTRLTVL.

This clone was counted only a few times. V usage is TRBV9 and J usage is TRBJ2-3; D possibly corresponds to TRBD1 (6 bases). The V gene lost 3 bases and the J gene lost 4 bases, with 12 bases spanning the gap. CDR3 size: 14 residues. The germline V gene encodes CDR1 SGDLS and CDR2 YYNGEE. CDR3 loop: CASSARDTSDTQYF. For the CDR3, the DNA is TGTGCCAGCAGCGCACGGGACACCTCAGATACGCAGTATTTT.

In DNA form, the CDR3 reads TGTGCCAGTTCGGGACAGCACGATCAGCCCCAGCATTTT. Translation gives CASSGQHDQPQHF. The V and J genes are TRBV21-1 and TRBJ1-5; the table's D call, TRBD1, has no DNA check behind it. TRBV21-1 corresponds to a pseudogene. The CDR3 loop spans 13 amino acids.

This rearrangement joins TRBV3-1 (or the pseudogene TRBV3-2) to TRBJ2-1; TRBD2 agrees at 9 bases. Per the germline V gene, CDR1 is LGHDT and CDR2 is YNNKEL (reference sequence). This CDR3 is 16 amino acids long. J gave up 8 bases and V 4 bases, and 12 bases lay outside the gene matches. DNA for the CDR3: TGTGCCAGCAGCCCACACGGGACTATAGCGGGAGATGAGCAGTTCTTC. It codes for CASSPHGTIAGDEQFF.

The chain uses TRBV18 and TRBJ2-1, with 10 positions matching TRBD2. The CDR3 is made up of 15 amino acids. Looked up from germline, CDR1 is KGHSH and CDR2 is LQKENI. V trimming: 2 bases; J trimming: 8 bases; junction bases outside the gene matches: 6. The CDR3 reads CASSPWTSGSDEQFF. The CDR3 bases are TGTGCCAGCTCACCATGGACTAGCGGTTCGGATGAGCAGTTCTTC.

The chain uses TRBV6-2 or TRBV6-3 and TRBJ2-7, with 9 bases lining up with TRBD2. V trimming: 5 bases; J trimming: 5 bases; junction bases outside the gene matches: 10. This CDR3 region has 15 residues. The germline CDR1 and CDR2 sequences are MNHEY and SVGEGT. This CDR3 is CASSRLAGVKDEQYF. The CDR3 region has the DNA TGTGCCAGCAGTCGTTTAGCGGGAGTCAAGGACGAGCAGTACTTC.

The J gene is TRBJ2-7, the V gene TRBV18; D gene uncertain. CDR1 is KGHSH, CDR2 LQKENI, per germline. The ends were cut back, 6 bases at V and 2 bases at J, with 8 bases in the middle. The CDR3 has 12 amino acids. CDR3 in DNA: TGTGCCAGCTCTGGCGGTCCCTACGAGCAGTACTTC. Translation gives CASSGGPYEQYF.

V usage is TRBV7-2 and J usage is TRBJ2-2; D is unresolved. The CDR3 covers 14 residues. Per germline, CDR1 SGHTA and CDR2 FQGNSA. V lost 1 base and J lost 4, with 7 bases in between. The CDR3 DNA is TGTGCCAGCAGCTTAGTGTCGGTCACCGGGGAGCTGTTTTTT. It translates to CASSLVSVTGELFF.

CDR3 coding DNA: TGTGCCAGTAGTGTGTTCGACAGGGGTAATCAGCCCCAGCATTTT. Translated: CASSVFDRGNQPQHF. The rearrangement links TRBV19 to TRBJ1-5; 8 nucleotides agree with TRBD1. Germline trimming cut 5 bases from V and 4 bases from J; bases unmatched to any gene: 7. The CDR3 loop spans 15 amino acids. The germline CDR1 and CDR2 sequences are LNHDA and SQIVND (reference sequence).

This rearrangement joins TRBV7-9 to TRBJ2-7; weak D call: TRBD1 (6 bases). The CDR3 is 11 amino acids. Germline values: CDR1 SEHNR, CDR2 FQNEAQ (reference sequence). Trimming cost V 5 bases and J 5 bases, with 7 bases left between them. In DNA form, the CDR3 reads TGTGCCAGCAGCCAGGGGCACGAGCAGTACTTC. This encodes CASSQGHEQYF.

Here the CDR3 DNA reads TGTGCCAGTAGGTCTAGCGGGAGGGCCAGGGATGAGCAGTTCTTC. Translated: CASRSSGRARDEQFF. V is TRBV19 and J is TRBJ2-1, with 12 bases matching TRBD2. The trim removed 6 bases at V and 8 bases at J, leaving 8 bases unmatched. The CDR3 totals 15 residues. Germline CDR1 reads LNHDA; CDR2 reads SQIVND (reference sequence).